The 27 T cell receptor beta chains below all came from one sample that was sequenced in a study of shared clonotypes between healthy human individuals. Sequencing used immunoSEQ multiplex PCR; TCRdb keeps in-frame clones, though not all of them. Of around 2.5 million clones in the sample, over 85% were seen once. Material for sequencing was naive CD4+ T cells from PBMCs. Noted subset: CD45RA+ positively selected. The receptors originated from a young man in good health. Some clones in this sample may be carry-over from other donors' samples.

This rearrangement joins TRBV28 to TRBJ2-5; the match to TRBD1 covers 9 bases. The trim removed 4 bases at V and 6 bases at J, leaving 9 bases unmatched. The CDR3 totals 15 residues. Germline loops: CDR1 MDHEN, CDR2 SYDVKM. CDR3 protein: CASSSPNRGPKTQYF. CDR3 nucleotides: TGTGCCAGCAGTTCACCGAACAGGGGGCCGAAGACCCAGTACTTC.

The chain employs TRBV5-1 and TRBJ2-7, with 8 bases identical to TRBD1. Per the germline V gene, CDR1 is SGHRS and CDR2 is YFSETQ. Trimming cost V 7 bases and J 7 bases; bases outside gene matches: 10. The length of the CDR3 is 13 residues. CDR3 DNA: TGCGCCAGCGACCAGGGGGCCGGAGGTGAGCAGTACTTC. Its protein is CASDQGAGGEQYF.

The chain has TRBV18 and TRBJ2-3, with 8 bases identical to TRBD1. This CDR3 has 15 residues. In germline, CDR1 is KGHSH, CDR2 LQKENI. The junction had 6 bases not matched to a gene; V was cut back by 4 bases and J by 3 bases. The CDR3 DNA sequence: TGTGCCAGCTCACGACCGGGACAGGCGACAGATACGCAGTATTTT. Encoded protein: CASSRPGQATDTQYF.

V gene TRBV7-6 combines with J gene TRBJ2-1, with TRBD2 matching 9 bases. The germline gives CDR1 SGHVS, CDR2 FNYEAQ. V gave up 4 bases and J gave up 2 bases; unmatched junction bases: 3. The CDR3 has 15 amino acids. The CDR3 region has the DNA TGTGCCAGCAGCTCCGGACTAGCGACCTACAATGAGCAGTTCTTC. This sequence encodes CASSSGLATYNEQFF.

The V and J genes are TRBV7-8 and TRBJ2-5; D is uncertain. Per the germline V gene, CDR1 is SGHVS and CDR2 is FQNEAQ. The CDR3 sequence is 11 residues long. Trimming removed 5 bases at V and 7 bases at J, with 8 bases between. Here the CDR3 DNA reads TGTGCCAGCAGCCCCGACGCGACCCAGTACTTC. It specifies CASSPDATQYF.

In its sample, this clone was seen once. This chain joins TRBV19 and TRBJ2-1, with TRBD2 identical over 7 bases. Germline V lookup: CDR1 LNHDA, CDR2 SQIVND (reference sequence). The CDR3 totals 16 residues. The V gene end was trimmed by 7 bases and the J gene end by 3 bases; junction bases not matched to a gene: 12. In DNA, the CDR3 is TGTGCCAGTAAAACGGGCGGGAGTCGCATCTACAATGAGCAGTTCTTC. It yields the protein CASKTGGSRIYNEQFF.

Worth noting for this clone: Other DNA sequences in this sample translate to the same CDR3. This chain connects TRBV7-9 to TRBJ2-3, with 7 bases identical to TRBD1. Germline assignment: CDR1 SEHNR and CDR2 FQNEAQ (reference sequence). CDR3 length equals 15 residues. With 4 bases clipped from V and 0 bases from J, the junction kept 4 bases outside the gene matches. DNA of the CDR3: TGTGCCAGCAGCTCCCGGGACAGCAGCACAGATACGCAGTATTTT. This translates into CASSSRDSSTDTQYF.

This clone was observed once. The chain links TRBV28 to TRBJ1-5; a weak D match, TRBD1 (6 bases). V was trimmed by 2 bases and J by 7 bases, leaving 15 bases between them. CDR1 and CDR2 from the germline V gene are MDHEN and SYDVKM. The CDR3 is 15 residues long. CDR3 sequence: CASSLSSRGAQPQHF. The DNA for the CDR3 is TGTGCCAGCAGTTTAAGTTCGAGGGGGGCCCAGCCCCAGCATTTT.

As to this clone: The same CDR3 can be traced to other DNA sequences in this sample. The chain links TRBV9 to TRBJ2-5, with 8 bases lining up with TRBD1. The CDR3 contains 14 residues. V shed 2 bases, J shed 1 base, and the junction held 1 base outside the gene matches. Germline V gene lookup returns CDR1 SGDLS and CDR2 YYNGEE. CDR3 residues: CASSVTGGQETQYF. The CDR3 DNA is TGTGCCAGCAGCGTTACAGGGGGCCAAGAGACCCAGTACTTC.

On this clone: The sample has other DNA sequences that encode this CDR3 too. The chain employs TRBV28 and TRBJ1-2; D is uncertain. The CDR3 is made up of 13 amino acids. V was pared by 3 bases and J by 0 bases, with 5 bases between. Per the germline V gene, CDR1 is MDHEN and CDR2 is SYDVKM. The CDR3 DNA reads as TGTGCCAGCAGTTTCCGAGCTAACTATGGCTACACCTTC. Its protein is CASSFRANYGYTF.

The genes are TRBV7-7 and TRBJ1-1; D is unresolved. Germline lookup yields CDR1 SSHAT and CDR2 FNYEAQ (reference sequence). The CDR3 is 13 residues long. Trimming removed 5 bases from V and 0 bases from J, with 7 bases in between. The CDR3 here is CASSPGLNTEAFF. In DNA, the CDR3 is TGTGCCAGCAGCCCAGGACTGAACACTGAAGCTTTCTTT.

The chain uses TRBV6-5 and TRBJ2-7, with TRBD1 as a possible D gene (6 bases). The germline V gene encodes CDR1 MNHEY and CDR2 SVGAGI. The ends were cut back, 7 bases at V and 6 bases at J, with 22 bases in the middle. This CDR3 has 15 residues. CDR3 sequence reads: CASTQTRPVRGEQYF. In nucleotides, the CDR3 is TGTGCCAGCACCCAAACCCGGCCGGTCAGGGGCGAGCAGTACTTC.

J is TRBJ1-2 and V is TRBV19, with D hard to call. Looked up from germline, CDR1 is LNHDA and CDR2 is SQIVND (reference sequence). The V end lost 2 bases, the J end lost 6 bases, and 7 bases lay between the germline ends. The CDR3 is made up of 12 amino acids. The CDR3 DNA reads as TGTGCCAGTAGTATATACCGGAATGGCTACACCTTC. Protein sequence: CASSIYRNGYTF.

The count of this clone is one. V and J are TRBV4-1 and TRBJ1-3; D unresolved. The germline V and J ends were trimmed by 4 bases and 5 bases, with 9 bases remaining between them. CDR1 is MGHRA and CDR2 is YSYEKL in the germline V gene. The CDR3 spans 13 residues. CDR3 sequence (DNA): TGCGCCAGCAGCCTGGATACACGAAACACCATATATTTT. Translation: CASSLDTRNTIYF.

The V call is TRBV9, the J call TRBJ2-1; no clear D gene. The germline V gene has CDR1 SGDLS and CDR2 YYNGEE. Trimming took 0 bases from V and 12 from J, leaving 13 bases between them. The CDR3 extends over 13 amino acids. The DNA of the CDR3 is TGTGCCAGCAGCGTAGCTGGCGCAATAGTGCAGTTCTTC. Translated: CASSVAGAIVQFF.

The V call is TRBV20-1, the J call TRBJ1-6, with unresolved D. In germline, CDR1 is DFQATT, CDR2 SNEGSKA (reference sequence). The CDR3 covers 9 residues. Trimming removed 5 bases from V and 10 bases from J, with 3 bases in between. The CDR3 is CSAGSPLHF. CDR3 nucleotides: TGCAGTGCTGGGTCACCCCTCCACTTT.

The rearrangement joins TRBV28 to TRBJ1-4, with D perhaps matching TRBD1 (6 bases). The CDR3 has 14 amino acids. Germline V lookup: CDR1 MDHEN, CDR2 SYDVKM. The V gene lost 6 bases and the J gene lost 4 bases, with 12 bases spanning the gap. The CDR3 loop reads CASSPQGINEKLFF. DNA for the CDR3: TGTGCCAGCAGCCCCCAGGGGATTAATGAAAAACTGTTTTTT.

The chain uses TRBV6-6 and TRBJ2-7, with no clear D. V was pared by 5 bases and J by 2 bases, with 13 bases between. Germline V gene sequence: CDR1 MNHNY, CDR2 SVGAGI (reference sequence). The CDR3 loop spans 14 amino acids. CDR3 residues: CASSGVLRTYEQYF. The CDR3 DNA sequence: TGTGCCAGCAGTGGGGTTCTCCGAACCTACGAGCAGTACTTC.

This clone was seen just once. The CDR3, as DNA: TGTGCCAGCAGCCCTCAGACAGGGCCCTACAATGAGCAGTTCTTC. The encoded protein is CASSPQTGPYNEQFF. The chain joins TRBV7-2 to TRBJ2-1, with TRBD1 identical over 7 bases. Germline values: CDR1 SGHTA, CDR2 FQGNSA. CDR3 length equals 15 residues. V shed 5 bases, J shed 2 bases, and the junction held 6 bases outside the gene matches.

The count of this clone is one. The V call is TRBV9, the J call TRBJ2-5, with D perhaps matching TRBD2 (6 bases). Trimming left V 5 bases short and J 5 bases short, with 13 bases between. Germline CDR1 is SGDLS and CDR2 is YYNGEE. This CDR3 comprises 13 residues. The CDR3 spells CASSTGRGETQYF. The CDR3 DNA is TGTGCCAGCAGTACCGGGAGAGGGGAGACCCAGTACTTC. Supplemented by reference TRBV9 and TRBJ2-5, the full variable domain reads DSGVTQTPKHLITATGQRVTLRCSPRSGDLSVYWYQQSLDQGLQFLIQYYNGEERAKGNILERFSAQQFPDLHSELNLSSLELGDSALYFCASSTGRGETQYFGPGTRLLVL.

V and J are TRBV28 and TRBJ1-5; D is ambiguous. V was clipped by 3 bases and J by 6 bases, with 12 bases between them. This CDR3 is 14 amino acids long. Germline V gene lookup returns CDR1 MDHEN and CDR2 SYDVKM. The CDR3 sequence is CASSLRRDGQPQHF. The CDR3 nucleotides read TGTGCCAGCAGTTTGAGAAGGGATGGTCAGCCCCAGCATTTT.

The chain joins TRBV11-2 to TRBJ1-3; tentative D call: TRBD1 (5 bases). This CDR3 has 16 residues. Trimming removed 5 bases at V and 0 bases at J, with 14 bases between. CDR1 and CDR2 from the germline V gene are SGHAT and FQNNGV. CDR3 protein: CASSPRDFDSGNTIYF. CDR3 in DNA: TGTGCCAGCAGCCCGCGGGACTTTGACTCTGGAAACACCATATATTTT.

The rearrangement joins TRBV28 to TRBJ1-2, with D perhaps matching TRBD1 (5 bases). Trimming took 5 bases from V and 4 from J, leaving 17 bases between them. The CDR3 covers 15 residues. Germline CDR1 and CDR2: MDHEN and SYDVKM. CDR3 loop: CASSQNPGGFYGYTF. CDR3 sequence (DNA): TGTGCCAGCAGTCAAAACCCCGGGGGGTTCTATGGCTACACCTTC.

This rearrangement joins TRBV6-4 to TRBJ1-1; D is unresolved. Trimming left V 2 bases short and J 1 base short, with 8 bases between. Germline-derived CDR1 and CDR2 are MRHNA and SNTAGT. The CDR3 length is 14 residues. CDR3 bases: TGTGCCAGCAGTGACCGACGGCAGAACACTGAAGCTTTCTTT. Translating gives CASSDRRQNTEAFF.

CDR3 sequence reads: CAISEGTPRTNYGYTF. CDR3 DNA: TGTGCCATCAGTGAGGGGACGCCAAGAACTAACTATGGCTACACCTTC. The chain carries TRBV10-3 and TRBJ1-2; D is perhaps TRBD1 (5 bases). V was trimmed by 2 bases and J by 0 bases, leaving 13 bases between them. CDR1 is ENHRY and CDR2 is SYGVKD in the germline V gene. The CDR3 consists of 16 residues.

The genes are TRBV4-1 and TRBJ2-1; 14 nucleotides align to TRBD2. The V gene's germline CDR1 is MGHRA and CDR2 YSYEKL. Germline trimming cut 4 bases from V and 4 bases from J; bases unmatched to any gene: 15. This CDR3 spans 20 amino acids. The CDR3 DNA is TGCGCCAGCAGCCCACCGCCGGGACTAGCGGGAGTCGAGACATACAATGAGCAGTTCTTC. This sequence encodes CASSPPPGLAGVETYNEQFF.

This chain links TRBV2 with TRBJ1-5; D uncertain. From germline, CDR1 is SNHLY and CDR2 FYNNEI. Trimming took 7 bases from V and 1 from J, leaving 8 bases between them. This CDR3 region has 13 residues. The CDR3 DNA sequence: TGTGCCAGCATACGGAACAGCAATCAGCCCCAGCATTTT. It translates to CASIRNSNQPQHF.